This TCR beta chain is drawn from a study of graft-versus-host responses after intestinal transplantation (dated by TCRdb to 2020 to 2023). About the investigation overall: Recipients received multivisceral, liver-intestinal, or isolated intestinal transplants. Every recipient was given anti-thymocyte globulin induction, followed by approximately 3 years of maintenance tacrolimus and steroids. Graft-versus-host and host-versus-graft alloreactive T cell clones were tracked in the graft, circulation and bone marrow after intestinal transplantation using bulk TCR-beta CDR3 sequencing. Alloreactive clones were identified by sequencing pre-transplant mixed lymphocyte reaction products and comparing these products with unstimulated pre-transplant donor and recipient T cells. The cohort enrolled some 23 intestinal transplant recipients, one of whom was a retransplant, and a few patients without pretransplant specimens were excluded. Donor T cell macrochimerism was defined as a peak of at least 4% donor T cells among recipient peripheral blood mononuclear cells. Instead of going to the commercial service, samples from a few later patients were sequenced in-house on an Illumina MiSeq and processed with MiXCR.

Concerning this clone itself: The target of this receptor is not known. No base-level quality is on record; no much larger clone is a single base apart.

The method behind the library was the immunoSEQ multiplex PCR assay. For most patients, genomic DNA was isolated with the Qiagen DNeasy Blood and Tissue Kit and sent frozen to Adaptive Biotechnologies for TCR sequencing. High-throughput TCR-beta CDR3 sequencing of genomic DNA from most patients was performed by Adaptive Biotechnologies. In the original analysis: TCR sequencing data were retrieved from Adaptive's ImmunoSEQ software for about 17 patients, whereas three other patients were processed with MiXCR and VDJtools. CD4 versus CD8 sorting errors were corrected by removing sequences found in both subsets at a frequency ratio below 5:1. CDR3 nucleotide sequences shared between donor and recipient were removed because their origin could not be assigned. To count as alloreactive, a clone needed at least 2-fold expansion over unstimulated cells and a minimum CFSE-low frequency of 0.002% (template counts) or 0.001% (read counts). Clones detected in sequenced pre-transplant spleen, lymph node, or MLR CFSE-low populations of the donor or recipient were defined as mappable. The cumulative frequency of alloreactive clones was calculated as a percentage of all sequences, weighted by copy number. TCRdb's version of the immuneACCESS table is confined to in-frame rearrangements and falls short of the full clone set. An unresolved V gene accounts for under half of the shortfall where checked; the remainder is of unknown origin. The DNA was the basis for D and trimming; V, J and clone size are from that table. This sample lists around 90,000 clones; 80% to 95% were detected once. The top ten constitute approximately 1.1% of the sample.

The time point label here, explained by the study, means: cells obtained before transplantation from donor or recipient. CD3+CD4+ and CD3+CD8+ populations were FACS-sorted from unstimulated pre-transplant donor and recipient cells taken from spleen or lymph nodes. Broader findings and caveats from the paper: The relatively low number and heterogeneity of intestinal transplant patients limited the conclusions. In patients with donor T cell macrochimerism, the allografts had high GvH to HvG T cell clonal ratios. Early after transplant, peak levels of circulating GvH clones were found to be associated with declines in HvG clones. GvH clones were detected in recipient bone marrow, and some appeared earlier in ileal mucosa or blood, consistent with an intestinal mucosal origin.

The germline V gene yields SGHVS for CDR1 and FQNEAQ for CDR2. The CDR3 holds 15 amino acids from the cysteine to the phenylalanine. Solely the CDR3 DNA is kept, with 45 bases framed from the first base. V loses 1 base of germline sequence and J loses 0 bases, and the interval between the two ends is 10 bases. The rearrangement joined TRBV7-8 to TRBJ2-7, with the D gene not confidently named. Sequenced here: unstimulated CD8+ T cells sorted from spleen or lymph node cells, sampled before transplant. The receptor comes from a human donor who was the organ donor for an intestinal transplant. DNA sequence: TGTGCCAGCAGCTTAGTCTCAGGAAGCTCCTACGAGCAGTACTTC. It translates as CASSLVSGSSYEQYF.